Listed below are T cell receptor beta chains from one sample, sequenced in a study of Graves' ophthalmopathy and Graves' hyperthyroidism. TCRdb reprocessed the multiplex PCR reads via MiXCR and lists one record per CDR3 protein. The sample has hundreds of thousands of distinct CDR3 sequences; around 21% are singletons. The specimen was peripheral blood. These receptors came from a woman younger than 35 with stable Graves' hyperthyroidism. The CDR3 runs from the conserved cysteine through the conserved F or W. A D gene is named only where the DNA matches it firmly. The size entry is marked missing in some rows and otherwise reads once, few, many or a size class.

d_gene,abundance,j_gene,v_gene,CDR3nt,CDR3aa
.,many,TRBJ2-7,TRBV11-1,TGTGCCAGCCGGCTAGCTCTTGCCCTGGGCGAGCAGTACTTC,CASRLALALGEQYF
.,few,TRBJ1-5,TRBV20-1,TGCAGTGCAAGATATACAGGGAGCAATCAGCCCCAGCATTTT,CSARYTGSNQPQHF
TRBD2,many,TRBJ2-5,TRBV11-2,TGTGCCAGCAGCTTAGTGCTAGCGGGAGCTTGGGAGACCCAGTACTTC,CASSLVLAGAWETQYF
.,many,TRBJ1-5,TRBV28,TGTGCCAGCAGTTTGTCCGGGGACCAATATAGCAATCAGCCCCAGCATTTT,CASSLSGDQYSNQPQHF
TRBD1,many,TRBJ1-6,TRBV3-1,TGTGCCAGCAGCAAGACAGGGAACGGTAATTCACCCCTCCACTTT,CASSKTGNGNSPLHF
.,many,TRBJ2-2,TRBV24-1,TGTGCCACCAGTGATTTCAACACCGGGGAGCTGTTTTTT,CATSDFNTGELFF
.,.,TRBJ2-5,TRBV12-3/TRBV12-4,TGTGCCAGCAGACCGATGGGCGGGCGCCACCAAGAGACCCAGTACTTC,CASRPMGGRHQETQYF
TRBD1,many,TRBJ2-2,TRBV7-8,TGTGCCAGCAGCCCTAGACAGGGGGAGCACACCGGGGAGCTGTTTTTT,CASSPRQGEHTGELFF
TRBD1,.,TRBJ2-7,TRBV11-2,TGTGCCTGGAGTGGACACAGGGGAAACGACGAGCAGTACTTC,CAWSGHRGNDEQYF
TRBD2,.,TRBJ2-7,TRBV11-2,TGTGCCAGCAGCTTTCGCCCCCGTAGCGGGGTTCCCTACGAGCAGTACTTC,CASSFRPRSGVPYEQYF
TRBD1,many,TRBJ1-2,TRBV19,TGTGCCAGTAGTGTGGGACAGGCTCCCTATGGCTACACCTTC,CASSVGQAPYGYTF
.,many,TRBJ2-5,TRBV28,TGTGCCAGCAGCATCCAGGGTCCCCAAGAGACCCAGTACTTC,CASSIQGPQETQYF
TRBD1,many,TRBJ2-5,TRBV7-9,TGTGCCAGCAGCCCCCTTGGGGCAGGGGGCGAAGAGACCCAGTACTTC,CASSPLGAGGEETQYF
TRBD2,.,TRBJ2-7,TRBV20-1,TGCAGTGCTACTCCCCGGGGAGCGGGATCCTACGAGCAGTACTTC,CSATPRGAGSYEQYF